The TCR beta chain described here comes from a study of beta chain features in type 1 diabetes. Whole-study context: Sorted cells, some 110 million in number, were examined across all samples.

General study findings and limits: Equally in patients and controls, shorter templates might have been favored by PCR.

Every bit of the isolated RNA underwent reverse transcription, so sequencing read expressed TCRB transcripts. The protocol was immunoSEQ multiplex PCR, while the TCRdb copy is restricted to in-frame clones and leaves out a portion. The sample has fewer than 550,000 clones, about an eighth seen once. The sample holds a few counts of this clone. Its antigen is not identified. Every single donor gave one heparinised blood draw, and these averaged about 116 mL. Based on CD45RO/CCR7/CD25/CD127/CD95/CD27, CD4+ regulatory, stem cell-like memory, naive and central memory cells were sorted. Sample: naive CD4+ T cells from blood. This sequence was found in a woman aged 18-29 years in good health.

CDR3 amino acids: CASGLVGLNGYNEQFF. The CDR3 DNA sequence: TGTGCTAGTGGTTTGGTTGGGCTGAATGGCTACAATGAGCAGTTCTTC. The chain couples TRBV12-5 to TRBJ2-1; D unresolved. V lost 0 bases and J 3 bases, leaving 12 bases between the germline ends. CDR1 is LGHNT, CDR2 FRNRAP, per germline. The length of the CDR3 is 16 residues.